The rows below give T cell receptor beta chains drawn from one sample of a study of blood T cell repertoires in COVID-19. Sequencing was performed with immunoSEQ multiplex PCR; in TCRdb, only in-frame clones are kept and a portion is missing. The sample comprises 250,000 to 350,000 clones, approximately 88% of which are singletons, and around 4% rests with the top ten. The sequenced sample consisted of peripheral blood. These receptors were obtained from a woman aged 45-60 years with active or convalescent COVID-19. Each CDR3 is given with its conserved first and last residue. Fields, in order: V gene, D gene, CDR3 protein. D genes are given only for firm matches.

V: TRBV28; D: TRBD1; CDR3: CASSRGGVSGDEENTIYF
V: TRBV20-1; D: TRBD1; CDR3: CSERQGYRAFF
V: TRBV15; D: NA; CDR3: CATSRGQRQDTGELFF
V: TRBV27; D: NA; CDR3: CASSLSGGAGYTF
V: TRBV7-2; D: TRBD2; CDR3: CASSKGTSGRGSDTQYF
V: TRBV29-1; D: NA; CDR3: CSVEGDKSYEQYF
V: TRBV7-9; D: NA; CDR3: CASSLDATPNTEAFF
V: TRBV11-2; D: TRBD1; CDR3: CASSLDYPGQATSYEQYF
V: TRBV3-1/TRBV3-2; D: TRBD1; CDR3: CASSLRQGKGNTIYF
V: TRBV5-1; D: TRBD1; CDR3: CASSRGTGQPNEKLFF
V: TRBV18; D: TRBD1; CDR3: CASSHGQVPSGNTIYF
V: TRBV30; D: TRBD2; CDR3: CAWSATSVTYNEQFF
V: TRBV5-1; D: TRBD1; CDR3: CASSFTPGGRADTQYF
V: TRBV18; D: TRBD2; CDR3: CASSPSGGAGADTQYF
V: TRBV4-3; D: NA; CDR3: CASSQDEGTWDTQYF
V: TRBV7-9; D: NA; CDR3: CASSSPRAPSTGEAFF
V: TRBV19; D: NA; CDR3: CASSIGAQGGTQYF
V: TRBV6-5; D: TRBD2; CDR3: CASRVVAGTNEQFF
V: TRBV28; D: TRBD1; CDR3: CASSLFQGAYGYTF
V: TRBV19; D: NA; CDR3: CASSIEHGGSYNEQFF
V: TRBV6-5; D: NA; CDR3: CASSYSGAHNEQFF
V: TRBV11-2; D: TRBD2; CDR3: CASSLVGWDYKRFGGELFF